This is a list of T cell receptor beta chains from one sample in a study of neurological immune-mediated disorders. MiXCR, applied by TCRdb to the 5' RACE reads, yields one record per CDR3 protein. The sample has fewer than 40,000 distinct CDR3 sequences, approximately 5.2% seen once. The sample consisted of CD4+ T cells from blood. The receptor set was obtained from a woman in her forties or fifties in good health. CDR3s include the opening cysteine and the closing phenylalanine or tryptophan. Each record gives: clone size, J gene, V gene, D gene, CDR3 protein, CDR3 DNA. The D gene is left open where the match is weak. Only some rows state a clone size, as once, few, many or a class for expanded clones.

clone_size: medium-sized; j_call: TRBJ1-1; v_call: TRBV20-1; d_call: -; cdr3_aa: CSAPGVYTEAFF; cdr3_nt: TGCAGTGCTCCAGGGGTATACACTGAAGCTTTCTTT
clone_size: many; j_call: TRBJ1-4; v_call: TRBV29-1; d_call: TRBD1; cdr3_aa: CSVAGGTGEKLFF; cdr3_nt: TGCAGCGTAGCAGGGGGCACAGGTGAAAAACTGTTTTTT
clone_size: many; j_call: TRBJ2-3; v_call: TRBV28; d_call: -; cdr3_aa: CASSESYTQYF; cdr3_nt: TGTGCCAGCAGTGAGAGTTATACGCAGTATTTT
clone_size: -; j_call: TRBJ1-1; v_call: TRBV7-6; d_call: -; cdr3_aa: CASSLEGPKGTEAFF; cdr3_nt: TGTGCCAGCAGCTTAGAGGGCCCCAAGGGCACTGAAGCTTTCTTT
clone_size: many; j_call: TRBJ2-5; v_call: TRBV11-2; d_call: -; cdr3_aa: CASSLEWRGQETQYF; cdr3_nt: TGTGCCAGCAGCTTAGAGTGGAGGGGCCAAGAGACCCAGTACTTC
clone_size: many; j_call: TRBJ1-6; v_call: TRBV9; d_call: TRBD1; cdr3_aa: CASSRTGANSPLHF; cdr3_nt: TGTGCCAGCAGCCGGACAGGGGCTAATTCACCCCTCCACTTT
clone_size: many; j_call: TRBJ2-2; v_call: TRBV7-2; d_call: -; cdr3_aa: CASSLAGDNTGELFF; cdr3_nt: TGTGCCAGCAGCTTAGCGGGGGACAACACCGGGGAGCTGTTTTTT
clone_size: many; j_call: TRBJ2-5; v_call: TRBV5-1; d_call: TRBD2; cdr3_aa: CASSTPGLAGVKTQYF; cdr3_nt: TGCGCCAGCAGCACCCCGGGACTAGCGGGAGTGAAGACCCAGTACTTC
clone_size: many; j_call: TRBJ2-7; v_call: TRBV28; d_call: -; cdr3_aa: CASKQGVVRYEQYF; cdr3_nt: TGTGCCAGCAAACAAGGGGTGGTGAGATACGAGCAGTACTTC
clone_size: -; j_call: TRBJ1-5; v_call: TRBV5-8; d_call: TRBD1; cdr3_aa: CASSLNRQGRSNQPQHF; cdr3_nt: TGTGCCAGCAGCTTGAATAGACAGGGAAGGAGCAATCAGCCCCAGCATTTT
clone_size: many; j_call: TRBJ1-1; v_call: TRBV6-2/TRBV6-3; d_call: -; cdr3_aa: CASSSSGPVEAFF; cdr3_nt: TGTGCCAGCAGTTCGTCTGGACCGGTAGAAGCTTTCTTT
clone_size: many; j_call: TRBJ2-3; v_call: TRBV12-3/TRBV12-4; d_call: TRBD1; cdr3_aa: CASSSLDRTDTQYF; cdr3_nt: TGTGCCAGCAGCTCCCTGGACAGGACAGATACGCAGTATTTT
clone_size: many; j_call: TRBJ2-7; v_call: TRBV15; d_call: -; cdr3_aa: CATSRGNAAGQYF; cdr3_nt: TGTGCCACCAGCAGAGGTAACGCTGCGGGGCAGTACTTC
clone_size: many; j_call: TRBJ1-4; v_call: TRBV20-1; d_call: TRBD1; cdr3_aa: CSDPGQGAPNEKLFF; cdr3_nt: TGCAGTGACCCGGGACAGGGGGCTCCTAATGAAAAACTGTTTTTT
clone_size: -; j_call: TRBJ1-1; v_call: TRBV20-1; d_call: TRBD1; cdr3_aa: CSARDWGQGSTEAFF; cdr3_nt: TGCAGTGCTAGAGATTGGGGACAGGGGAGCACTGAAGCTTTCTTT
clone_size: -; j_call: TRBJ2-1; v_call: TRBV30; d_call: TRBD2; cdr3_aa: CAWRPHASGGAREQFF; cdr3_nt: TGTGCCTGGAGGCCTCATGCTAGCGGGGGGGCCCGGGAGCAGTTCTTC
clone_size: many; j_call: TRBJ2-3; v_call: TRBV9; d_call: -; cdr3_aa: CASSVGVAGPPADTQYF; cdr3_nt: TGTGCCAGCAGCGTAGGGGTTGCCGGGCCTCCGGCAGATACGCAGTATTTT